Listed below are T cell receptor beta chains from one sample, sequenced in a study of T cell responses to AZD1222 COVID-19 vaccine. Profiling relied on immunoSEQ multiplex PCR, and the TCRdb table lists in-frame clones only, not all of them. Found here are around 160,000 clones, approximately 90% of them singletons; the top ten hold about 5%. This specimen consisted of peripheral blood, obtained on day 0 of AZD1222 vaccination. These receptors were taken from an adult in good health. Each CDR3 is given with its conserved first and last residue. A D gene is named only where the DNA matches it firmly. Size values are once, few and many counts, or a class for expanded clones, and some rows have none.

TRBJ2-3,-,TRBV6-5,TRBD2,TGTGCCAGCAGTTGGACTAGCCGTTCGGCGCAGTATTTT,CASSWTSRSAQYF
TRBJ1-2,-,TRBV6-5,-,TGTGCCAGCAAGGACAGCTATGGCTACACCTTC,CASKDSYGYTF
TRBJ2-1,once,TRBV30,-,TGTGCCTGGAGTCGGAGCTCCTACAATGAGCAGTTCTTC,CAWSRSSYNEQFF
TRBJ2-6,-,TRBV7-3,-,TGTGCCAGCAGCCTCGGCGGCTCTGGGGCCAACGTCCTGACTTTC,CASSLGGSGANVLTF
TRBJ2-3,-,TRBV5-1,-,TGCGCCAGCAGCTCCGGGGGCACAGATACGCAGTATTTT,CASSSGGTDTQYF
TRBJ2-6,-,TRBV5-4,-,TGTGCCAGCAGCGACCGCCCCGCGGGAGGGGCCAACGTCCTGACTTTC,CASSDRPAGGANVLTF
TRBJ1-2,-,TRBV28,-,TGTGCCAGCAGCCTGATGACGGACTATGGCTACACCTTC,CASSLMTDYGYTF
TRBJ2-7,-,TRBV5-4,TRBD2,TGTGCCAGCAGCTCCACCCCGACGGGAGGGCACCACGAGCAGTACTTC,CASSSTPTGGHHEQYF
TRBJ1-3,once,TRBV2,-,TGTGCCAGCATCTACGGGGCCTCTAGCTCTGGAAACACCATATATTTT,CASIYGASSSGNTIYF
TRBJ2-3,-,TRBV28,-,TGTGCCAGCAGTTTTTCCGGGGTCTACACAGATACGCAGTATTTT,CASSFSGVYTDTQYF
TRBJ2-1,-,TRBV11-3,-,TGTGCCAGCAGGCAGCAGGGTGCCGAGTTCTTC,CASRQQGAEFF
TRBJ2-2,-,TRBV3-1/TRBV3-2,-,TGTGCCAGCAGCCCTAGGAACACCGGGGAGCTGTTTTTT,CASSPRNTGELFF
TRBJ1-1,-,TRBV6-4,-,TGTGCCAGCAGCGAAGGACAGAACACTGAAGCTTTCTTT,CASSEGQNTEAFF
TRBJ2-7,-,TRBV27,-,TGTGCCAGCAGTCGAGGGCCGCCCTACGAGCAGTACTTC,CASSRGPPYEQYF
TRBJ2-3,-,TRBV7-9,-,TGTGCCAGCAGCGCAGGGAACCGGAATACAGATACGCAGTATTTT,CASSAGNRNTDTQYF
TRBJ1-1,-,TRBV5-1,-,TGCGCCAGCAGCTTGGGGCAGGGTAAAATGAACACTGAAGCTTTCTTT,CASSLGQGKMNTEAFF
TRBJ2-1,few,TRBV7-3,TRBD1,TGTGCCAGCAGCTTAATTCCCGCAGGGGGCAATGAGCAGTTCTTC,CASSLIPAGGNEQFF
TRBJ1-3,-,TRBV18,-,TGTGCCAGCTCACCATGGACTGGAAACACCATATATTTT,CASSPWTGNTIYF